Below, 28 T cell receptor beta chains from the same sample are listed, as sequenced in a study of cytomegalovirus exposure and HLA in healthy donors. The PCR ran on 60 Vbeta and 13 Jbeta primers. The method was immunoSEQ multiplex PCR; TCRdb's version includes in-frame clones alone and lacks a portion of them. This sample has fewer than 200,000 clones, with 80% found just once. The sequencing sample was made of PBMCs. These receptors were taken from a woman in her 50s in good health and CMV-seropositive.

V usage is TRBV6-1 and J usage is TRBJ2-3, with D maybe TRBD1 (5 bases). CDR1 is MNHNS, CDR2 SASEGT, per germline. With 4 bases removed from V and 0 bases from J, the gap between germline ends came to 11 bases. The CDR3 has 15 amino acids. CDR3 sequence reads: CASSVTEISTDTQYF. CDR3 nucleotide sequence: TGTGCCAGCAGTGTGACAGAGATAAGCACAGATACGCAGTATTTT.

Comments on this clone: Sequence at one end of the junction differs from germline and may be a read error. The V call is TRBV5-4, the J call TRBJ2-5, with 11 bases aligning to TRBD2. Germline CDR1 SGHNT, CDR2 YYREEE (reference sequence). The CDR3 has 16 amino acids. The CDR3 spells CASSPTLAGVREAQYF. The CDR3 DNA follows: TGTGCCAGCAGCCCAACACTAGCGGGAGTGAGAGAGGCCCAGTACTTC.

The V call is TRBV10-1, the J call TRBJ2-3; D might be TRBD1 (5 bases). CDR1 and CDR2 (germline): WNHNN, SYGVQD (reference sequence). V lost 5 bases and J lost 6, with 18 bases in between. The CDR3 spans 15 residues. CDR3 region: CASSSQGDLRDTQYF. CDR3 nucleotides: TGCGCCAGCAGTAGCCAGGGTGACCTCAGGGATACGCAGTATTTT.

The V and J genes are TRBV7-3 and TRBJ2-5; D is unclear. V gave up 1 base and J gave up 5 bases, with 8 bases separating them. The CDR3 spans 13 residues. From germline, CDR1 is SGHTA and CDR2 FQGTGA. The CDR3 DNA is TGTGCCAGCAGCTTAATAGTTGAGGAGACCCAGTACTTC. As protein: CASSLIVEETQYF.

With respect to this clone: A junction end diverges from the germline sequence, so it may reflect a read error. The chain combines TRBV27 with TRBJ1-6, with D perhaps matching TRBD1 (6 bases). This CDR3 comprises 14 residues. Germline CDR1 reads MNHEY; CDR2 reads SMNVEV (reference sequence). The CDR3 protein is CASRITGPSSLLHF. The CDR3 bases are TGTGCCAGCAGAATTACAGGGCCCAGTTCACTCCTCCACTTT.

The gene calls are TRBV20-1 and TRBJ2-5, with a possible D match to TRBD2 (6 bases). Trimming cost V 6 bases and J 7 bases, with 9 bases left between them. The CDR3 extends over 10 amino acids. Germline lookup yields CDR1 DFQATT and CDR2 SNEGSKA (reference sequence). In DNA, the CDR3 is TGCAGTGCGTACGGGGGGACCCAGTACTTC. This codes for CSAYGGTQYF.

The CDR3 reads CASSLTRGAASDTQYF. In DNA form, the CDR3 reads TGTGCCAGCAGCTTAACCAGGGGGGCCGCGTCAGATACGCAGTATTTT. The V gene is TRBV7-3, the J gene TRBJ2-3; tentatively, D is TRBD1 (7 bases). Deletions cut 0 bases from V and 4 bases from J, with 14 bases between. CDR1 SGHTA and CDR2 FQGTGA come from the germline V gene. The length of the CDR3 is 16 residues.

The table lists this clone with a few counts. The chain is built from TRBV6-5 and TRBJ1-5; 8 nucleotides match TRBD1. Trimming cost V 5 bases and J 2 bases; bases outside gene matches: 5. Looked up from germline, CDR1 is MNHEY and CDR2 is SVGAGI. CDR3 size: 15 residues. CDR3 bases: TGTGCCAGCAGTAGGTCAGGGGGCGGCAATCAGCCCCAGCATTTT. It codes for CASSRSGGGNQPQHF.

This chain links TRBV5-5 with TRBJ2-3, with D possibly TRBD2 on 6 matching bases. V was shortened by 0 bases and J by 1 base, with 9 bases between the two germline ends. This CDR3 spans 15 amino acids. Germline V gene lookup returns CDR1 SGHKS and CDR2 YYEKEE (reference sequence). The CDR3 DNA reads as TGTGCCAGCAGCTTGGGGCGGGGCGGCACAGATACGCAGTATTTT. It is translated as CASSLGRGGTDTQYF.

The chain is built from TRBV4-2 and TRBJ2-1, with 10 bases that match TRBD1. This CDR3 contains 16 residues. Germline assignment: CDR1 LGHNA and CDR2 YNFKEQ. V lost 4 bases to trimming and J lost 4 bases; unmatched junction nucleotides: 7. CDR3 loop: CASSLVPGQGYNEQFF. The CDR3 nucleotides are TGTGCCAGCAGCCTCGTTCCGGGACAGGGGTACAATGAGCAGTTCTTC.

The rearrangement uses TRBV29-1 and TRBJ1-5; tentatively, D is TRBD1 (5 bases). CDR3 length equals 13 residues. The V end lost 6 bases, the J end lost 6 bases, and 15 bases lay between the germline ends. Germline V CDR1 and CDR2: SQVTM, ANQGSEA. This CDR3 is CSVEEGMGQPQHF. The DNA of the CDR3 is TGCAGCGTCGAGGAGGGGATGGGTCAGCCCCAGCATTTT.

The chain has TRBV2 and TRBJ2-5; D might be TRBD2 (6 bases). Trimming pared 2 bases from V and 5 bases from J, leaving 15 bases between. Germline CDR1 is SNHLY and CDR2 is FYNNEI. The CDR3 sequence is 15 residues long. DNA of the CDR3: TGTGCCAGCAGTGAAACCCGGGGGAGGAGGGAGACCCAGTACTTC. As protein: CASSETRGRRETQYF.

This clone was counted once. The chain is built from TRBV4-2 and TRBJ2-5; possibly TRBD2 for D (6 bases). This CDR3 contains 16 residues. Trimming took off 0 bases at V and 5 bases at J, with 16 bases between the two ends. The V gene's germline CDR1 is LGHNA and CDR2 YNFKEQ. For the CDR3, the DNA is TGTGCCAGCAGCCAAGACTGGGGGAGGACTAAGGAGACCCAGTACTTC. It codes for CASSQDWGRTKETQYF.

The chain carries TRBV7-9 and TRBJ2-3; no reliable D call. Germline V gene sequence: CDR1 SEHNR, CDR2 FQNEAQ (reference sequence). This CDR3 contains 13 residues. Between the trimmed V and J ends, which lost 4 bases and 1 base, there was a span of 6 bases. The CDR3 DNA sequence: TGTGCCAGCAGCTCCCGGGGCACAGATACGCAGTATTTT. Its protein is CASSSRGTDTQYF.

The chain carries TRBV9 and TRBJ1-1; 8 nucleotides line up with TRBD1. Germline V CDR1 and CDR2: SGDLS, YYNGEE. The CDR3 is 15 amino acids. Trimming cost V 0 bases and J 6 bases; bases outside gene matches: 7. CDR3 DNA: TGTGCCAGCAGCGTAGCGTTAGGACAGGGCCCTGAAGCTTTCTTT. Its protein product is CASSVALGQGPEAFF. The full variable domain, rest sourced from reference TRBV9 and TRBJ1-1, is DSGVTQTPKHLITATGQRVTLRCSPRSGDLSVYWYQQSLDQGLQFLIQYYNGEERAKGNILERFSAQQFPDLHSELNLSSLELGDSALYFCASSVALGQGPEAFFGQGTRLTVV.

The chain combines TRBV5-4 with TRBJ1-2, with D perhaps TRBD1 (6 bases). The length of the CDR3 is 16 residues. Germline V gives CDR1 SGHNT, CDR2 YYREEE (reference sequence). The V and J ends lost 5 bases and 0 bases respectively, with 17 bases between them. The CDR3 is CASSPSGRGSNYGYTF. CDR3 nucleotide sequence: TGTGCCAGCAGTCCAAGTGGTAGGGGGTCTAACTATGGCTACACCTTC.

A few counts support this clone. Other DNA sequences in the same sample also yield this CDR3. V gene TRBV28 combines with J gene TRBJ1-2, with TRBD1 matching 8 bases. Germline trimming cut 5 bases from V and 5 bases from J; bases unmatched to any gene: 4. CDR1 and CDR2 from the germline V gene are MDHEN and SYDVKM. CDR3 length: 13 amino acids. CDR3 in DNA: TGTGCCAGCAGTCCGGACAGGGTTTATGGCTACACCTTC. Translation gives CASSPDRVYGYTF.

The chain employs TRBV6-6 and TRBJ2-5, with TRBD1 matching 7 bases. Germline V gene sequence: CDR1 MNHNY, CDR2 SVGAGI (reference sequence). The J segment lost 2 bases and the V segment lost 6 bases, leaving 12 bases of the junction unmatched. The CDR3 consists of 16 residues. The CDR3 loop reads CASSPKRDSLQETQYF. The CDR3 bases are TGTGCCAGCAGCCCAAAGAGGGACAGCCTTCAAGAGACCCAGTACTTC.

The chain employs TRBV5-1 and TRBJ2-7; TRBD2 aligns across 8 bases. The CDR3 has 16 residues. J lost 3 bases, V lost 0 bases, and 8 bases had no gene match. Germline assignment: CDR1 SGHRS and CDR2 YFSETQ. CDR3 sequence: CASSLAGGAFGYEQYF. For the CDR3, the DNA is TGCGCCAGCAGCTTGGCCGGGGGGGCGTTTGGCTACGAGCAGTACTTC.

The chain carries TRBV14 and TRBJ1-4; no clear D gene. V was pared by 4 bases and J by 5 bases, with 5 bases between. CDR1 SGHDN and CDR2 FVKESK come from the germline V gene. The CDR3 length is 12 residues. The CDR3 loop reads CASSRGNEKLFF. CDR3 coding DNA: TGTGCCAGCAGCCGAGGAAATGAAAAACTGTTTTTT.

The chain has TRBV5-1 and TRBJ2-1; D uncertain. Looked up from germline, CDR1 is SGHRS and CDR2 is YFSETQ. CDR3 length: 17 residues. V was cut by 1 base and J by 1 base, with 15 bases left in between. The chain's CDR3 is CASSLSFVVSSYNEQFF. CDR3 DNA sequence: TGCGCCAGCAGCTTGTCCTTTGTAGTTTCTTCCTACAATGAGCAGTTCTTC. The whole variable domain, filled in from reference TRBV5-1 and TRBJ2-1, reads KAGVTQTPRYLIKTRGQQVTLSCSPISGHRSVSWYQQTPGQGLQFLFEYFSETQRNKGNFPGRFSGRQFSNSRSEMNVSTLELGDSALYLCASSLSFVVSSYNEQFFGPGTRLTVL.

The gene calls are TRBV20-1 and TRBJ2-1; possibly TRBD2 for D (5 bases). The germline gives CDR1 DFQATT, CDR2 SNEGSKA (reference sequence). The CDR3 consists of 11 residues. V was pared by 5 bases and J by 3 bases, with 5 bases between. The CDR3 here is CSAGLYNEQFF. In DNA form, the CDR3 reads TGCAGTGCTGGACTCTACAATGAGCAGTTCTTC.

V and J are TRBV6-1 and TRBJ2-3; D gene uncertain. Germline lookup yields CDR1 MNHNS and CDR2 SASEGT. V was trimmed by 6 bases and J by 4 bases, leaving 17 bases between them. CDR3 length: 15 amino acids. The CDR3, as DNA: TGTGCCAGCAGGATAATTAGCCGGCTCGCAGATACGCAGTATTTT. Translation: CASRIISRLADTQYF.

The CDR3 coding sequence is TGTGCCAGCAAAGGGACAGGGATCTACAATGAGCAGTTCTTC. It translates to CASKGTGIYNEQFF. J is TRBJ2-1 and V is TRBV2, with TRBD1 matching over 9 bases. This CDR3 has 14 amino acids. CDR1 and CDR2 from the germline V gene are SNHLY and FYNNEI. The junction had 4 bases not matched to a gene; V was cut back by 7 bases and J by 3 bases.

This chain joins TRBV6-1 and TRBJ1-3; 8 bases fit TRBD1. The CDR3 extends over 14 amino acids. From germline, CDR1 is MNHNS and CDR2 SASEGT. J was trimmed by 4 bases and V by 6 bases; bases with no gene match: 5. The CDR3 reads CASSADRAGNTIYF. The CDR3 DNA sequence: TGTGCCAGCAGCGCGGACAGGGCAGGAAACACCATATATTTT.

CDR3 residues: CASSLGLAGGGVDTQYF. Written as DNA, the CDR3 is TGTGCCAGCAGCTTAGGACTAGCGGGAGGAGGTGTAGATACGCAGTATTTT. The chain employs TRBV7-9 and TRBJ2-3; 13 bases fit TRBD2. Unmatched junction bases numbered 6, after V lost 1 base and J lost 5 bases. The CDR3 covers 17 residues. From germline, CDR1 is SEHNR and CDR2 FQNEAQ (reference sequence).

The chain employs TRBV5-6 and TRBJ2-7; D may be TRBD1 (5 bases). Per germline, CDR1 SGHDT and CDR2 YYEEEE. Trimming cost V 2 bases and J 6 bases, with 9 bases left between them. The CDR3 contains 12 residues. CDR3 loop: CASSLQRGEQYF. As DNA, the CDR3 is TGTGCCAGCAGCTTACAAAGGGGCGAGCAGTACTTC.

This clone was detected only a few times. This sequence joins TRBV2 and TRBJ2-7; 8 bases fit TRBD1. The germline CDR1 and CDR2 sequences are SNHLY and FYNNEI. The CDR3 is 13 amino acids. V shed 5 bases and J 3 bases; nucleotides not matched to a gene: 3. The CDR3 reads CASSLDRGYEQYF. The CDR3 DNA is TGTGCCAGCAGTTTAGACAGGGGCTACGAGCAGTACTTC.